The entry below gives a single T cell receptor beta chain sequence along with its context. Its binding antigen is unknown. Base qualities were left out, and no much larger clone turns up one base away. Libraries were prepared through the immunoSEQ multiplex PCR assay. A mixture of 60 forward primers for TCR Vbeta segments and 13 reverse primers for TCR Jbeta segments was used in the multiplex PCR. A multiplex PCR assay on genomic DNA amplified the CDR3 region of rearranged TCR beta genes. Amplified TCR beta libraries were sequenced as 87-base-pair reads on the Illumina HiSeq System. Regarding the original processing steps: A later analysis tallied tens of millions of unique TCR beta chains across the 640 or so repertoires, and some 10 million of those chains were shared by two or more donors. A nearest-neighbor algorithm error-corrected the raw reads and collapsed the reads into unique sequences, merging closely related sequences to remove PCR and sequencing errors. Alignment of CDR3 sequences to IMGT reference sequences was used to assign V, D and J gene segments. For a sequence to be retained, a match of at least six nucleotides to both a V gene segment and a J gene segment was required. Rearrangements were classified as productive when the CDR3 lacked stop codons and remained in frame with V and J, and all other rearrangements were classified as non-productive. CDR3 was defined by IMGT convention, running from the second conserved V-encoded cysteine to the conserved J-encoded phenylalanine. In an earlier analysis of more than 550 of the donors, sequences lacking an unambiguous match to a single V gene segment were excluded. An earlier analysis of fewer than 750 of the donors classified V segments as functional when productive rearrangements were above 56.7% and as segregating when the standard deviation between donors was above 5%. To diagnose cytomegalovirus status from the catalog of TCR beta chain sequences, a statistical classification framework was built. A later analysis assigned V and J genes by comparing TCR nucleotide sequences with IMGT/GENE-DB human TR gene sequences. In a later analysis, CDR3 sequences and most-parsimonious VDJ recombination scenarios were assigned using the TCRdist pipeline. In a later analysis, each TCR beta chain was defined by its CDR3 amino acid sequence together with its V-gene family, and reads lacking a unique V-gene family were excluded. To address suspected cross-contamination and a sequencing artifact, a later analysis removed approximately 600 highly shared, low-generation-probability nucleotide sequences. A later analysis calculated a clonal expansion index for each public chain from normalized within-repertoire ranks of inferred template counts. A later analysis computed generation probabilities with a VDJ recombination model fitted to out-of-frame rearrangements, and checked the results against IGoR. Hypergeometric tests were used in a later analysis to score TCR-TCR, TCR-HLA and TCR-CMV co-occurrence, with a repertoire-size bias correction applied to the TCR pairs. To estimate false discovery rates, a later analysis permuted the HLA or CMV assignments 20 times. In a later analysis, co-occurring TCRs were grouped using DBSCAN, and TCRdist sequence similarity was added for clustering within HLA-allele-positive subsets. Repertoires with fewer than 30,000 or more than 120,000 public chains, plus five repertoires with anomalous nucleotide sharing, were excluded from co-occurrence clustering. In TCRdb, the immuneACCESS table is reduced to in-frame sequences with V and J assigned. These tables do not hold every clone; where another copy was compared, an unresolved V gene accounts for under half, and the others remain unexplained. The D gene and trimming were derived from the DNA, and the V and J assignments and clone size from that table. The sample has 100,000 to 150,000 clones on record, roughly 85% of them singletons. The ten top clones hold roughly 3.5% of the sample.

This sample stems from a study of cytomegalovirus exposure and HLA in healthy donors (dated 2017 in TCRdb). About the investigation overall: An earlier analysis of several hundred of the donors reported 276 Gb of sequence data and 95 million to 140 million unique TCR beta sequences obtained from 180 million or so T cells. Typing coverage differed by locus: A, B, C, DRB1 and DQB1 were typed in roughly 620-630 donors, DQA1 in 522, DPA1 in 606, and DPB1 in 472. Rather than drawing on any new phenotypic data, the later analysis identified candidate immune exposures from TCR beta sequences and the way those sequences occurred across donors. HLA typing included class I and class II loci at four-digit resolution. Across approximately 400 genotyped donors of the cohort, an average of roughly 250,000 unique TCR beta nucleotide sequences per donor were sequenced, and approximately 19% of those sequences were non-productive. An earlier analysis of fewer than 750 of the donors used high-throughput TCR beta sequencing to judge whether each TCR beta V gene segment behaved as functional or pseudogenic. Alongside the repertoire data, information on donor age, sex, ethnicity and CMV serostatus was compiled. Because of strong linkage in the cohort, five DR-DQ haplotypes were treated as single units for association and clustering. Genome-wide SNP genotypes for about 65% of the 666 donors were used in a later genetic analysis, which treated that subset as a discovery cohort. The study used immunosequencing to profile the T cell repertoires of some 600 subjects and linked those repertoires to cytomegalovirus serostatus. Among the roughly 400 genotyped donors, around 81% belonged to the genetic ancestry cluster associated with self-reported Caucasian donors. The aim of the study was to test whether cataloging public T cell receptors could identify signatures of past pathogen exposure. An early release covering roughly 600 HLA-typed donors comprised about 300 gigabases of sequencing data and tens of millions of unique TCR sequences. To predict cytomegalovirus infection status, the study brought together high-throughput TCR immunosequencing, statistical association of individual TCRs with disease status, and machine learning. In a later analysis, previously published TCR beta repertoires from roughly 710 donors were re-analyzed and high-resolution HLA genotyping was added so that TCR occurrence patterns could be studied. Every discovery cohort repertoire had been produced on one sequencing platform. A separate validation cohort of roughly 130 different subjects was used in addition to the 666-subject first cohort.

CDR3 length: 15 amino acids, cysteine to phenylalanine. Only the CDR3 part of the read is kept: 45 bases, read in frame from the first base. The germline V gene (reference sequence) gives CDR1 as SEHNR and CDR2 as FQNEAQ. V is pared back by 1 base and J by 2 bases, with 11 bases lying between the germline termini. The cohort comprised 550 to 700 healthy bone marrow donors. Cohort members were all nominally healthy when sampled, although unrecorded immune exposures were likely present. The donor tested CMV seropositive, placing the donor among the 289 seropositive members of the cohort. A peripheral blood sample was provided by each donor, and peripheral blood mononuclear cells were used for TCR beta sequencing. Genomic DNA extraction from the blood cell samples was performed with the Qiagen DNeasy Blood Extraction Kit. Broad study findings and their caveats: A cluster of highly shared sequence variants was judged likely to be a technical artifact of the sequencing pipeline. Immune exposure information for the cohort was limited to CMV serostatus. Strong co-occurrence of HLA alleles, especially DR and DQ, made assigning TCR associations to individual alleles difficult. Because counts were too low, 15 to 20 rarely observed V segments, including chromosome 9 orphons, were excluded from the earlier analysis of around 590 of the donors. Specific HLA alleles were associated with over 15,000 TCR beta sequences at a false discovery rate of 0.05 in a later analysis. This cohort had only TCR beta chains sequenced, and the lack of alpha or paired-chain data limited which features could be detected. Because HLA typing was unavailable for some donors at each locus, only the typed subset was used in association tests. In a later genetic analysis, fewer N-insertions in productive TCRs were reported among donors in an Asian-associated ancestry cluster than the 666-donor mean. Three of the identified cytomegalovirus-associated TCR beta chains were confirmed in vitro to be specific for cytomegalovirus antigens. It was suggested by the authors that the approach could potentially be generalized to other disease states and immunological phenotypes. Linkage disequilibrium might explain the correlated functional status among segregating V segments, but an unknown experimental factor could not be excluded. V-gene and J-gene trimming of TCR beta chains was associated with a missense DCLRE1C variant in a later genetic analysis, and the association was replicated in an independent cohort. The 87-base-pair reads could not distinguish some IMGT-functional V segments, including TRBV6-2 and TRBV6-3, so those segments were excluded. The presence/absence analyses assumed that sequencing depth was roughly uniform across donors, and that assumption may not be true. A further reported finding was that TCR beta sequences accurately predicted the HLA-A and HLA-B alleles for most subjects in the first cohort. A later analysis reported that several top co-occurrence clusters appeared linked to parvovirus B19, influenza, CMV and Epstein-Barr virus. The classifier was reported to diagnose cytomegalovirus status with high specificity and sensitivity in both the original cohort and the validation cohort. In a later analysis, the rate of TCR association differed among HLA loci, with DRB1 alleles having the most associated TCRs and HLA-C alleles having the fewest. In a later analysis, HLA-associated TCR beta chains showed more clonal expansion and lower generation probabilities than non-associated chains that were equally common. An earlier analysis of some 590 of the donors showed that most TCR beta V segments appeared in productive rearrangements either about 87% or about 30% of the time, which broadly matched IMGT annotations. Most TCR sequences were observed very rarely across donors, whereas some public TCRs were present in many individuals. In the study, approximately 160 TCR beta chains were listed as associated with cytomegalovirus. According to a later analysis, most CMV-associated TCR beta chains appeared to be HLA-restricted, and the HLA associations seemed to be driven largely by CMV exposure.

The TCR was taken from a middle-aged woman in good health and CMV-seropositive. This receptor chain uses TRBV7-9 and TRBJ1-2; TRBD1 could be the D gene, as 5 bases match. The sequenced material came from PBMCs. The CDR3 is CASSLEEGRNYGYTF. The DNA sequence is TGTGCCAGCAGCTTAGAGGAGGGACGGAACTATGGCTACACCTTC. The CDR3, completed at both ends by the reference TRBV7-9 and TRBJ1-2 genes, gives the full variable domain DTGVSQNPRHKITKRGQNVTFRCDPISEHNRLYWYRQTLGQGPEFLTYFQNEAQLEKSRLLSDRFSAERPKGSFSTLEIQRTEQGDSAMYLCASSLEEGRNYGYTFGSGTRLTVV.